Below, one TCR beta chain is given with its context. This sample was taken from a study of blood T cell repertoires in COVID-19. At the level of the study: Sites in the United States, Italy and Spain provided acute and convalescent COVID-19 samples. PBMCs, B-cell-depleted T cells, or T cells were the source of the cDNA or gDNA that made up the material.

The CDR3 contains 13 residues. J gave up 4 bases and V 8 bases, and 3 bases lay outside the gene matches. Germline values: CDR1 SGHNT, CDR2 YENEEA. Original processing notes: Counts of nucleated cells, estimated from reference gene primer amplification, were obtained. Produced via immunoSEQ multiplex PCR; TCRdb's table is partial and in-frame only. V and J calls and clone size are given by that table; D and trimming were obtained from the DNA. Of some 79,000 clones in the sample, around 89% are singletons; the top ten hold about 15%. The rearrangement uses TRBV11-3 and TRBJ2-3; 10 bases agree with TRBD2. The specimen was peripheral blood. The clonotype originates from a man between 65 and 79 years old with active or convalescent COVID-19. CDR3 protein: CASGLAGADTQYF. The CDR3 coding sequence is TGTGCCAGCGGGCTAGCGGGAGCAGATACGCAGTATTTT. The entire variable domain, with the rest obtained from reference TRBV11-3 and TRBJ2-3, is as follows: EAGVVQSPRYKIIEKKQPVAFWCNPISGHNTLYWYLQNLGQGPELLIRYENEEAVDDSQLPKDRFSAERLKGVDSTLKIQPAELGDSAVYLCASGLAGADTQYFGPGTRLTVL.